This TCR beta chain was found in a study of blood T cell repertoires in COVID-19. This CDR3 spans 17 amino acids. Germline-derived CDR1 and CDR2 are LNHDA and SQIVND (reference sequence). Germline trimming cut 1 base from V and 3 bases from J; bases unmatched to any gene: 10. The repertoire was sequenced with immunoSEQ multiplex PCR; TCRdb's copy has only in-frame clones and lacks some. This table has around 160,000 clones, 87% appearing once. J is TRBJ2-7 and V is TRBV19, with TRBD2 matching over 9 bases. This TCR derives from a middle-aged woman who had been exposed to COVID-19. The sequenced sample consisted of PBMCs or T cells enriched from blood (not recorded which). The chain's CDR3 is CASSIAASGVILYEQYF. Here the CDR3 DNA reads TGTGCCAGTAGTATAGCTGCTAGCGGGGTTATTCTCTACGAGCAGTACTTC.